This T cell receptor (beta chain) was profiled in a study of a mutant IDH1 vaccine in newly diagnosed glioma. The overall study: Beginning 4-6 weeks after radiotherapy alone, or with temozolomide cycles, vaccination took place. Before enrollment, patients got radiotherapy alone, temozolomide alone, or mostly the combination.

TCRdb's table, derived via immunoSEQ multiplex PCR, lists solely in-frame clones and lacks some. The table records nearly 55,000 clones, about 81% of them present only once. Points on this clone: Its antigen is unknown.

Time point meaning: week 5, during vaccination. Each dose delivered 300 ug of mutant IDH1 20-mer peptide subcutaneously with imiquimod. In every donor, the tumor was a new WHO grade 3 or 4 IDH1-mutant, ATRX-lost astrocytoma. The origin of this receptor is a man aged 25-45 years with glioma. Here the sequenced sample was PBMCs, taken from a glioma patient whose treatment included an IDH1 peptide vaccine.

The CDR3 spells CASSDLTHRASNQPQHF. CDR3 sequence (DNA): TGTGCCAGCAGTGACCTAACCCACAGGGCAAGCAATCAGCCCCAGCATTTT. V and J are TRBV6-1 and TRBJ1-5, with D possibly being TRBD1 (6 bases). The V end was cut by 3 bases, the J end by 1 base, with 16 bases between. This CDR3 comprises 17 residues. The germline V gene has CDR1 MNHNS and CDR2 SASEGT.